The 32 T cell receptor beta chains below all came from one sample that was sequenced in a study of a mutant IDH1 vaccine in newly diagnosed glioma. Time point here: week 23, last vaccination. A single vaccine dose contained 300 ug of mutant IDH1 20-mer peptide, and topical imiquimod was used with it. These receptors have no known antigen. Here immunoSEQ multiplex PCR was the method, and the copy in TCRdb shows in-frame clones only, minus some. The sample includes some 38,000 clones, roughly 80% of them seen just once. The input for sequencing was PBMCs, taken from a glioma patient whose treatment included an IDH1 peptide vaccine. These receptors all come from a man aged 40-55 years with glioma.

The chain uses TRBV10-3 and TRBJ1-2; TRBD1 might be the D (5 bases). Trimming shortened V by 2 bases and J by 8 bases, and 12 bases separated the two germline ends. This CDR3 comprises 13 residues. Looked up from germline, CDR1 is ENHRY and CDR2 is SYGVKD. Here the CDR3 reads CAISEMDGGGYTF. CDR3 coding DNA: TGTGCCATCAGTGAGATGGACGGGGGGGGCTACACCTTC.

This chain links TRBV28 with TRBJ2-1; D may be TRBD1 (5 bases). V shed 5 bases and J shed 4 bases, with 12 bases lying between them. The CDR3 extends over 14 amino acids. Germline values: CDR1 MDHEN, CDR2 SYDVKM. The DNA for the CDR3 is TGTGCCAGCAGTGGTCGACAGAAATACAATGAGCAGTTCTTC. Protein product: CASSGRQKYNEQFF. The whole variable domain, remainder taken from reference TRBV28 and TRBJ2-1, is DVKVTQSSRYLVKRTGEKVFLECVQDMDHENMFWYRQDPGLGLRLIYFSYDVKMKEKGDIPEGYSVSREKKERFSLILESASTNQTSMYLCASSGRQKYNEQFFGPGTRLTVL.

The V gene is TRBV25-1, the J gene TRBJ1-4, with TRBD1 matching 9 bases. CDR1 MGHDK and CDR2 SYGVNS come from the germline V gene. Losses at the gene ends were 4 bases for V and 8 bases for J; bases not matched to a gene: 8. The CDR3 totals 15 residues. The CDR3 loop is CASSVPGTGYEKLFF. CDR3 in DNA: TGTGCCAGCAGTGTTCCCGGGACAGGGTACGAAAAACTGTTTTTT.

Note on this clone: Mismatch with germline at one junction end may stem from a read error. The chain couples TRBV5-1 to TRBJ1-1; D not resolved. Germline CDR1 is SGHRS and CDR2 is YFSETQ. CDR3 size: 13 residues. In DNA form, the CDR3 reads TGCGCCAGCAGCTTGGAACCGAACACTGAAACTTTCTTT. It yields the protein CASSLEPNTETFF.

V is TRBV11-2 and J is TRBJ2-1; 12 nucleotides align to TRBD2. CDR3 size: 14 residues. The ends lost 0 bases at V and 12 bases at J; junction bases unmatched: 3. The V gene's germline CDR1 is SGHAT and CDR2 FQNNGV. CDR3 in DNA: TGTGCCAGCAGCTTAGATCTAGCGGGGGGGACGCAGTTCTTC. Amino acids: CASSLDLAGGTQFF.

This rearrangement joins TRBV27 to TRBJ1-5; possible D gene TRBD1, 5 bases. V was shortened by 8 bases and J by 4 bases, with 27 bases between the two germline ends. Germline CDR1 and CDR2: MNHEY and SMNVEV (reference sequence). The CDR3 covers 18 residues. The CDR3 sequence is CASHYGSERGPWNQPQHF. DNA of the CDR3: TGTGCCAGCCATTATGGGAGCGAGAGGGGCCCATGGAATCAGCCCCAGCATTTT.

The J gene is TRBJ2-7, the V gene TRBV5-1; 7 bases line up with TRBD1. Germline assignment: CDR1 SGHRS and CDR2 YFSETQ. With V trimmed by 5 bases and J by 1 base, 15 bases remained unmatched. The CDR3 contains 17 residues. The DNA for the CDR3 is TGCGCCAGCAGGACAGGGTTATTCTTTTCAATGTCCTACGAGCAGTACTTC. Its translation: CASRTGLFFSMSYEQYF.

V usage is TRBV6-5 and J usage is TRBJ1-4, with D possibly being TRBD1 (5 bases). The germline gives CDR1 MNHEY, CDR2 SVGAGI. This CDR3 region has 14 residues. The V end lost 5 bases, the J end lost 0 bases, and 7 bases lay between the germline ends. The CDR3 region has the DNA TGTGCCAGCAGTCACAGGCCAACTAATGAAAAACTGTTTTTT. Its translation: CASSHRPTNEKLFF.

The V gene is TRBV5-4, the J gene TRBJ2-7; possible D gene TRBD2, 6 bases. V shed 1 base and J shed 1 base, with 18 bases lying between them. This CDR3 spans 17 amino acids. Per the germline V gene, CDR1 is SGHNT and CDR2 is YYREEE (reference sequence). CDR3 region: CASSLFGGGAASYEQYF. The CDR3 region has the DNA TGTGCCAGCAGCTTGTTCGGGGGTGGAGCAGCTTCCTACGAGCAGTACTTC.

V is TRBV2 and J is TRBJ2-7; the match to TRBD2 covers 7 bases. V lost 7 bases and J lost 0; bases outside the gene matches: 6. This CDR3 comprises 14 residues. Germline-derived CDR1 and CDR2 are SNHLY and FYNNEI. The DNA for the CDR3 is TGTGCCAGCAAGGCGGGGGTAGTCTCCTACGAGCAGTACTTC. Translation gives CASKAGVVSYEQYF.

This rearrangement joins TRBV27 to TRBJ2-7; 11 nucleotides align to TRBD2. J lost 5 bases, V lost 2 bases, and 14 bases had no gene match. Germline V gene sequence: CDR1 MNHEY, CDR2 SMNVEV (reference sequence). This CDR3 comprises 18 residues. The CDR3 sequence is CASSLRFRLAGKVDEQYF. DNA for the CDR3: TGTGCCAGCAGTTTACGTTTTCGACTAGCGGGAAAGGTAGACGAGCAGTACTTC.

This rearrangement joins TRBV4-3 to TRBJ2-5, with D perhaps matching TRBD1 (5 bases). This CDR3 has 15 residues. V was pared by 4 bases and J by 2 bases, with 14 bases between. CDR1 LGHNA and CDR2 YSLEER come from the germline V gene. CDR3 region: CASSPRTDRQETQYF. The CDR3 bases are TGCGCCAGCAGCCCGCGAACTGACAGACAAGAGACCCAGTACTTC.

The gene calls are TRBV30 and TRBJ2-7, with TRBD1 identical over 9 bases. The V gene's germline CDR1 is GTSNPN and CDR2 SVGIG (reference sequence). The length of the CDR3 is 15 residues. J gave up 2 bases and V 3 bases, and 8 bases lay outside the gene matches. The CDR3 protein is CAWSPGQGQAYEQYF. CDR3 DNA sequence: TGTGCCTGGAGCCCGGGACAGGGTCAAGCCTACGAGCAGTACTTC.

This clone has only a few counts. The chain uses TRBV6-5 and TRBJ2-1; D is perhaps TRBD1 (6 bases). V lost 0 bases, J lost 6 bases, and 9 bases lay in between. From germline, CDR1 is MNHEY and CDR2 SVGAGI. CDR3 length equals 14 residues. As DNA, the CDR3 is TGTGCCAGCAGTTACTCGAGGACAGCCAATGAGCAGTTCTTC. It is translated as CASSYSRTANEQFF.

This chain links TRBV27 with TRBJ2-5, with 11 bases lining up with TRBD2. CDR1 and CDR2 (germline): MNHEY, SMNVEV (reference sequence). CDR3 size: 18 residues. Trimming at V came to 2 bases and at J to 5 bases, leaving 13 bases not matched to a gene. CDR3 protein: CASSLRRVSGGAVETQYF. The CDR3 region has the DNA TGTGCCAGCAGTTTAAGGCGGGTTAGCGGGGGGGCCGTCGAGACCCAGTACTTC.

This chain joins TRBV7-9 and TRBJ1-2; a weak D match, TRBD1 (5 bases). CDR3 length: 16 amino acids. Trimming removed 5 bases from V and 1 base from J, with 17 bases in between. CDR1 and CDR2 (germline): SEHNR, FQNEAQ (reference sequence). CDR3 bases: TGTGCCAGCAGCACGGGACCGCGACGGGATAACTATGGCTACACCTTC. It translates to CASSTGPRRDNYGYTF.

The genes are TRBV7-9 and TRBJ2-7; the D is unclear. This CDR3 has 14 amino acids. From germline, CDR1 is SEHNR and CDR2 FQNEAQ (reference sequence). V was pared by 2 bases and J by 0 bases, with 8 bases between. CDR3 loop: CASSLSITSYEQYF. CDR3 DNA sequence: TGTGCCAGCAGCTTATCCATCACCTCCTACGAGCAGTACTTC. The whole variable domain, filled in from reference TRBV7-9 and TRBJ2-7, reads DTGVSQNPRHKITKRGQNVTFRCDPISEHNRLYWYRQTLGQGPEFLTYFQNEAQLEKSRLLSDRFSAERPKGSFSTLEIQRTEQGDSAMYLCASSLSITSYEQYFGPGTRLTVT.

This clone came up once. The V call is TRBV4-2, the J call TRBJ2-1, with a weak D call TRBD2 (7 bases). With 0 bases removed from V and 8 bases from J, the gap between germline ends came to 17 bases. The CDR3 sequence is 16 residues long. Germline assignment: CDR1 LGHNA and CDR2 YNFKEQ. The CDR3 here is CASSQEYGGPADEQFF. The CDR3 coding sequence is TGTGCCAGCAGCCAAGAATACGGGGGGCCCGCCGATGAGCAGTTCTTC.

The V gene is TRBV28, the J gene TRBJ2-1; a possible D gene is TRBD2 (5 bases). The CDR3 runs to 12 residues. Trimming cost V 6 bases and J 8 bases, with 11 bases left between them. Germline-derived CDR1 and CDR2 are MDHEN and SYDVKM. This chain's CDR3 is CASSHTRYEQFF. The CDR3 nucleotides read TGTGCCAGCAGCCACACTAGATATGAGCAGTTCTTC.

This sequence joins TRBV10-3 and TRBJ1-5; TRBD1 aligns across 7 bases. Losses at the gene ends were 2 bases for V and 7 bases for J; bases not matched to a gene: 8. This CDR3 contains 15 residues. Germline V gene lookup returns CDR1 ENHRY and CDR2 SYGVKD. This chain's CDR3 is CAISELLGGRQPQHF. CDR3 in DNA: TGTGCCATCAGTGAGCTCTTAGGGGGCAGGCAGCCCCAGCATTTT.

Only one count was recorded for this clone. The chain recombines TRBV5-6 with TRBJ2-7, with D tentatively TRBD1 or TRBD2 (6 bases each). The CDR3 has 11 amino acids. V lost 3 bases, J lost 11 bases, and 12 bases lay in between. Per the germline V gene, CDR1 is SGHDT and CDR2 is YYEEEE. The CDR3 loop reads CASSSRRGKYF. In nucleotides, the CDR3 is TGTGCCAGCAGCTCCAGGAGGGGGAAGTACTTC.

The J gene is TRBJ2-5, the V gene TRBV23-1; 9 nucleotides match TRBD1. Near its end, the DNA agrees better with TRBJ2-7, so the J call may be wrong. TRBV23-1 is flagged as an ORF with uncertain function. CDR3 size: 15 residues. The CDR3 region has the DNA TGCGCCAGCAGTCGGCGGGACAGGGTTTGGGACGAGCAGTACTTC. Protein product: CASSRRDRVWDEQYF.

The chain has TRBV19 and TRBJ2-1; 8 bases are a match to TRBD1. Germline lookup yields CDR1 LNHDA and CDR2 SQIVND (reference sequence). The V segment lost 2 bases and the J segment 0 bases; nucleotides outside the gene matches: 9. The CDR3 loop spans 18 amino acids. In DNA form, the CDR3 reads TGTGCCAGTAGTATAAAGGGGCAGGGGGCCCGCTCCTACAATGAGCAGTTCTTC. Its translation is CASSIKGQGARSYNEQFF.

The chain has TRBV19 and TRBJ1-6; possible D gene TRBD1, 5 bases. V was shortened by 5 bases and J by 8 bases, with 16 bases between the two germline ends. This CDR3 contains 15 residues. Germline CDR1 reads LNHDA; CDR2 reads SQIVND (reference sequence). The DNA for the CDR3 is TGTGCCAGTAGTGCCCAGCACACCAGGGATTCACCCCTCCACTTT. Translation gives CASSAQHTRDSPLHF.

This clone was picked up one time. CDR3 sequence reads: CASRQGVRRPEAFF. The CDR3, as DNA: TGTGCCAGCAGGCAGGGGGTCCGTCGGCCTGAAGCTTTCTTT. The V and J genes are TRBV6-6 and TRBJ1-1; the match to TRBD1 covers 7 bases. CDR3 length: 14 amino acids. Germline trimming cut 6 bases from V and 6 bases from J; bases unmatched to any gene: 10. The V gene's germline CDR1 is MNHNY and CDR2 SVGAGI (reference sequence).

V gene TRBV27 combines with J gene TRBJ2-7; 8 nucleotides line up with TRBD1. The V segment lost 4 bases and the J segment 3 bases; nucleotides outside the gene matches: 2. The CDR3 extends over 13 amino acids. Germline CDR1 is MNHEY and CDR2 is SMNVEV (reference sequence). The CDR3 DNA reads TGTGCCAGCAGTTATGGGACAGGCTACGAGCAGTACTTC. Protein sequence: CASSYGTGYEQYF.

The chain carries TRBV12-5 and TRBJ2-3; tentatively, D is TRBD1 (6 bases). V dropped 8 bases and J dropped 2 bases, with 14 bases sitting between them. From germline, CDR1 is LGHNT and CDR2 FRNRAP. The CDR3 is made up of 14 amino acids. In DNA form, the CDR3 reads TGTGCTAGTTCAATACAGGGAGACACAGATACGCAGTATTTT. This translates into CASSIQGDTDTQYF.

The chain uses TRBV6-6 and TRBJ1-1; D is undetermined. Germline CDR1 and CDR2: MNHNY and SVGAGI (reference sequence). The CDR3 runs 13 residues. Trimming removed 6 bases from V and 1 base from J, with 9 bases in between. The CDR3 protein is CASSLVGNTEAFF. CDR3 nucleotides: TGTGCCAGCAGCCTAGTGGGGAACACTGAAGCTTTCTTT.

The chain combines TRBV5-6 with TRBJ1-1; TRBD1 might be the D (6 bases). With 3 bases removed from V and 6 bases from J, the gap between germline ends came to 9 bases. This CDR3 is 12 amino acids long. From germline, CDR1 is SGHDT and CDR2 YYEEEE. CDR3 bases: TGTGCCAGCAGCTCTGACAGGTCTGAAGCTTTCTTT. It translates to CASSSDRSEAFF.

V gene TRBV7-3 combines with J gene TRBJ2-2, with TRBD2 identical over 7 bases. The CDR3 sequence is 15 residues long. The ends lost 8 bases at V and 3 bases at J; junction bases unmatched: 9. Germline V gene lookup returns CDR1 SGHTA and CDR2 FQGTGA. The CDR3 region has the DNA TGTGCCAGCCACAGGTCGGGAGGCGACACCGGGGAGCTGTTTTTT. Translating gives CASHRSGGDTGELFF.

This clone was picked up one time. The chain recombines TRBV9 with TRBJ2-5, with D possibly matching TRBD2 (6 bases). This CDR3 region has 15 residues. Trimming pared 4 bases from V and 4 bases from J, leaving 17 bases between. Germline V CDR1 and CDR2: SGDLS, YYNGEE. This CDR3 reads CASSPNTPAGETQYF. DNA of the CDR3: TGTGCCAGCAGCCCTAATACCCCAGCGGGAGAGACCCAGTACTTC.

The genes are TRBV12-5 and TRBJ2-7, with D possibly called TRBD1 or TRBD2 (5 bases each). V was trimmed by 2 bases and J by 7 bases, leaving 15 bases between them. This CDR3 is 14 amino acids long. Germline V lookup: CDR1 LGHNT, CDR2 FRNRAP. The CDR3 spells CASGLSLRAGEQYF. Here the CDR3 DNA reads TGTGCTAGTGGTTTGTCACTCAGGGCGGGTGAGCAGTACTTC.